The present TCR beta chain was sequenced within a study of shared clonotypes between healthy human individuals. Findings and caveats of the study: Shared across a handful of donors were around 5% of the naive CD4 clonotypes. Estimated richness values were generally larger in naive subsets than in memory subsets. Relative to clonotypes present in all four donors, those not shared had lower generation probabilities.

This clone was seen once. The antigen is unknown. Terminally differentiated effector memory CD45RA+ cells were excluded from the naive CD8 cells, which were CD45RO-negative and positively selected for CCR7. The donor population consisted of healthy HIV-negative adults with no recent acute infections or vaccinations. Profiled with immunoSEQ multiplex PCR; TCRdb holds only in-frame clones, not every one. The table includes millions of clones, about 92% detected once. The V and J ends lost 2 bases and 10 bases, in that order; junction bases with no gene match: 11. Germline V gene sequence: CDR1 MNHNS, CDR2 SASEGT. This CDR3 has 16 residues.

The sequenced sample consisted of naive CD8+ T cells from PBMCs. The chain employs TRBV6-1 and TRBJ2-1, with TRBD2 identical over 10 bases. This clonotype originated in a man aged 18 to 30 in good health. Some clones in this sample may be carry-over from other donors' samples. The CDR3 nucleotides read TGTGCCAGCAGTGAATGGAGGGGAGTAGCGGGAGGAGAGCAGTTCTTC. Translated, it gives CASSEWRGVAGGEQFF.